This T cell receptor beta chain was observed in a study of T-cell reconstitution after alpha-beta-depleted transplantation in children. It was with unique molecular identifiers that the TCRbeta library was prepared. TCRdb re-derived calls from the PCR reads in MiXCR, one entry per CDR3 protein. This sample has hundreds of thousands of distinct CDR3 sequences, with 16% found just once. Trimming removed 4 bases from V and 0 bases from J, with 10 bases in between. The CDR3 totals 15 residues. Germline V gene data show CDR1 as LGHDT and CDR2 as YNNKEL (reference sequence). This chain links TRBV3-1 with TRBJ1-5; D unresolved. The TCR originated in a human donor who donated a stem cell graft to a child with acute myeloid leukemia. Sequences were derived from PBMCs from the stem cell graft donor, sampled from the stem cell graft. The CDR3 loop is CASSRMADSNQPQHF. The CDR3 coding sequence is TGTGCCAGCAGCCGCATGGCGGATAGCAATCAGCCCCAGCATTTT. The entire variable domain, with the rest obtained from reference TRBV3-1 and TRBJ1-5, is as follows: DTAVSQTPKYLVTQMGNDKSIKCEQNLGHDTMYWYKQDSKKFLKIMFSYNNKELIINETVPNRFSPKSPDKAHLNLHINSLELGDSAVYFCASSRMADSNQPQHFGDGTRLSIL.